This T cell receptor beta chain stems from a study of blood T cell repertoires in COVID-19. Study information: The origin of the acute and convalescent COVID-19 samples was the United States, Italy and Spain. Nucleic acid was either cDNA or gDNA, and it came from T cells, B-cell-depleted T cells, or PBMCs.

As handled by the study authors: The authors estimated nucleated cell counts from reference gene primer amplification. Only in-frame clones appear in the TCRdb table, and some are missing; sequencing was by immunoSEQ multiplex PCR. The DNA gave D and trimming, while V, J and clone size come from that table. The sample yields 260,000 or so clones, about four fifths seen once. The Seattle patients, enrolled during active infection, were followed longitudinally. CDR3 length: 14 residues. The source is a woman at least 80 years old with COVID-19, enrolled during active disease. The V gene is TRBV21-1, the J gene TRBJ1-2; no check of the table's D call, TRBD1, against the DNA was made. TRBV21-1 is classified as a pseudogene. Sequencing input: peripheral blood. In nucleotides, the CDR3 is TGTGCCAGCAACCCACCGGGACAGGGGGGTGGCTACACCTTC. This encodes CASNPPGQGGGYTF.